The 32 T cell receptor beta chains in this list originate from one sample, sequenced in a study of human T cells and chemical hapten exposure. Documented time point: patch test 1, 2 weeks after DPC sensitization. Treatment meaning: therapeutic diphenylcyclopropenone sensitization with weekly scalp DPC. TCRdb re-called the RACE reads through MiXCR, storing one row per CDR3 protein. There are under 450,000 distinct CDR3 sequences in the sample; 4.8% occur only once, and approximately 2.5% lies in the top ten. The sequenced sample was whole blood, obtained in connection with sensitization to the hapten diphenylcyclopropenone (DPC). The source is a woman aged 50 to 60 with alopecia areata. Some clones in this sample may be carry-over from other donors' samples.

This clonotype was detected many times. This rearrangement joins TRBV9 to TRBJ2-5; D gene unclear. Germline-derived CDR1 and CDR2 are SGDLS and YYNGEE. Trimming took 3 bases from V and 4 from J, leaving 13 bases between them. The CDR3 covers 14 residues. The CDR3 bases are TGTGCCAGCAGCGCCACACTTTTGGGAGAGACCCAGTACTTC. Translating it yields CASSATLLGETQYF.

This sequence joins TRBV28 and TRBJ2-7; 12 bases map to TRBD1. Losses at the gene ends were 6 bases for V and 4 bases for J; bases not matched to a gene: 4. The CDR3 runs to 14 residues. Per the germline V gene, CDR1 is MDHEN and CDR2 is SYDVKM. CDR3 DNA sequence: TGTGCCAGCAGAGGGACAGGGGGCGTGTACGAGCAGTACTTC. Amino acid sequence: CASRGTGGVYEQYF. The whole variable domain, remainder taken from reference TRBV28 and TRBJ2-7, is DVKVTQSSRYLVKRTGEKVFLECVQDMDHENMFWYRQDPGLGLRLIYFSYDVKMKEKGDIPEGYSVSREKKERFSLILESASTNQTSMYLCASRGTGGVYEQYFGPGTRLTVT.

This clonotype was recorded at least ten times. The chain couples TRBV6-6 to TRBJ2-7; D may correspond to TRBD1 or TRBD2 (5 bases each). The CDR3 has 12 residues. Trimming stripped 2 bases from V and 6 bases from J, with 8 bases between. CDR1 and CDR2 from the germline V gene are MNHNY and SVGAGI (reference sequence). The CDR3 nucleotides read TGTGCCAGCAGTTACCAGAGGGGCGAGCAGTACTTC. Encoded protein: CASSYQRGEQYF.

This clonotype has a handful of counts. The chain recombines TRBV2 with TRBJ1-4, with 9 bases lining up with TRBD1. This CDR3 has 14 amino acids. The V segment lost 2 bases and the J segment 11 bases; nucleotides outside the gene matches: 6. CDR1 and CDR2 (germline): SNHLY, FYNNEI. This CDR3 is CASSERQGVAKLFF. The CDR3 nucleotides are TGTGCCAGCAGTGAACGACAGGGGGTCGCGAAACTGTTTTTT.

The table lists this clonotype with many counts. The chain uses TRBV15 and TRBJ2-3, with D unresolved. The CDR3 runs 16 residues. Germline V gives CDR1 LNHNV, CDR2 YYDKDF (reference sequence). Trimming shortened V by 0 bases and J by 1 base, and 11 bases separated the two germline ends. The CDR3 nucleotides read TGTGCCACCAGCAGAGACCCCGACGCCGGCACAGATACGCAGTATTTT. Protein sequence: CATSRDPDAGTDTQYF.

This clonotype occurred a few times. The J gene is TRBJ1-1, the V gene TRBV10-3; no definite D call. This CDR3 has 14 residues. V lost 0 bases to trimming and J lost 6 bases, with 11 bases between them. CDR1 is ENHRY, CDR2 SYGVKD, per germline. The CDR3: CAISESPAEAEAFF. DNA of the CDR3: TGTGCCATCAGTGAGTCCCCTGCAGAGGCTGAAGCTTTCTTT.

Here the CDR3 reads CASSLGRASSNSPLHF. For the CDR3, the DNA is TGTGCCAGCAGCTTAGGCCGGGCCTCCAGTAATTCACCCCTCCACTTT. The chain couples TRBV13 to TRBJ1-6; D gene ambiguous. V gave up 0 bases and J gave up 6 bases, with 12 bases separating them. CDR3 size: 16 residues. Germline V CDR1 and CDR2: PRHDT, FYEKMQ (reference sequence).

This sequence joins TRBV29-1 and TRBJ1-1, with D possibly being TRBD1 (6 bases). Germline V gene sequence: CDR1 SQVTM, CDR2 ANQGSEA. Trimming took 6 bases from V and 7 from J, leaving 21 bases between them. The CDR3 contains 14 residues. Written as DNA, the CDR3 is TGCAGCGTCCTAGGGGGATTCGGAGAGAGTGAAGCTTTCTTT. Its protein product is CSVLGGFGESEAFF.

This clonotype was observed a handful of times. This chain uses TRBV7-6 with TRBJ2-5, with TRBD2 identical over 9 bases. The CDR3 is 14 amino acids. V shed 8 bases and J 0 bases; nucleotides not matched to a gene: 4. Germline CDR1 SGHVS, CDR2 FNYEAQ. CDR3: CASGLAGYQETQYF. DNA for the CDR3: TGTGCCAGCGGCCTAGCGGGGTACCAAGAGACCCAGTACTTC.

This clonotype was recorded a few times. This chain links TRBV5-1 with TRBJ2-3, with 7 bases that match TRBD2. The CDR3 spans 15 residues. Trimming cost V 1 base and J 7 bases; bases outside gene matches: 9. Germline lookup yields CDR1 SGHRS and CDR2 YFSETQ. In DNA, the CDR3 is TGCGCCAGCAGCTTGAGCGGGGAAGTGTTAAATACGCAGTATTTT. It encodes CASSLSGEVLNTQYF. Full variable domain (remainder filled in from reference TRBV5-1 and TRBJ2-3): KAGVTQTPRYLIKTRGQQVTLSCSPISGHRSVSWYQQTPGQGLQFLFEYFSETQRNKGNFPGRFSGRQFSNSRSEMNVSTLELGDSALYLCASSLSGEVLNTQYFGPGTRLTVL.

The genes are TRBV2 and TRBJ2-7, with TRBD1 identical over 10 bases. V shed 5 bases, J shed 5 bases, and the junction held 6 bases outside the gene matches. This CDR3 is 14 amino acids long. CDR1 is SNHLY, CDR2 FYNNEI, per germline. CDR3 amino acids: CASSLDRGINEQYF. The CDR3, as DNA: TGTGCCAGCAGTCTGGACAGGGGGATTAACGAGCAGTACTTC.

This sequence joins TRBV28 and TRBJ2-1; possible D gene TRBD2, 5 bases. The V gene lost 8 bases and the J gene lost 14 bases, with 25 bases spanning the gap. The CDR3 is made up of 14 amino acids. Germline V gives CDR1 MDHEN, CDR2 SYDVKM. CDR3 sequence reads: CASGLKAGGHGEFF. CDR3 DNA: TGTGCCAGCGGTCTTAAGGCGGGTGGTCACGGGGAGTTCTTC.

This clonotype was counted at least ten times. The chain employs TRBV5-1 and TRBJ1-1, with a possible D match to TRBD1 (6 bases). Germline CDR1 SGHRS, CDR2 YFSETQ. V lost 4 bases, J lost 4 bases, and 14 bases lay in between. The CDR3 has 14 amino acids. CDR3: CASSLTGWSTEAFF. As DNA, the CDR3 is TGCGCCAGCAGCCTGACAGGTTGGAGCACTGAAGCTTTCTTT.

The sample holds many counts of this clonotype. The chain couples TRBV9 to TRBJ1-5; D uncertain. Germline V CDR1 and CDR2: SGDLS, YYNGEE. V was clipped by 0 bases and J by 4 bases, with 11 bases between them. CDR3 length: 15 residues. Here the CDR3 reads CASSVGGLENQPQHF. The CDR3 DNA reads TGTGCCAGCAGCGTAGGGGGTTTGGAGAATCAGCCCCAGCATTTT. Variable domain in full (rest from reference TRBV9 and TRBJ1-5): DSGVTQTPKHLITATGQRVTLRCSPRSGDLSVYWYQQSLDQGLQFLIQYYNGEERAKGNILERFSAQQFPDLHSELNLSSLELGDSALYFCASSVGGLENQPQHFGDGTRLSIL.

Ten or more counts support this clonotype. The chain carries TRBV4-2 and TRBJ2-7; maybe TRBD2 (5 bases). The CDR3 contains 13 residues. Trimming removed 4 bases at V and 3 bases at J, with 10 bases between. Germline CDR1 LGHNA, CDR2 YNFKEQ. The DNA of the CDR3 is TGTGCCAGCAGCCCGTGGACTGGCTACGAGCAGTACTTC. Its translation: CASSPWTGYEQYF.

This clonotype was detected many times. The chain links TRBV12-3 or TRBV12-4 to TRBJ2-3; D is perhaps TRBD1 (5 bases). The CDR3 consists of 14 residues. The CDR3 reads CASQGVVGTDTQYF. In DNA form, the CDR3 reads TGTGCTTCACAAGGGGTGGTCGGCACAGATACGCAGTATTTT.

The sample holds a few counts of this clonotype. The chain employs TRBV18 and TRBJ2-4; D remains ambiguous. With 3 bases removed from V and 8 bases from J, the gap between germline ends came to 14 bases. Germline lookup yields CDR1 KGHSH and CDR2 LQKENI. This CDR3 contains 14 residues. CDR3 nucleotides: TGTGCCAGCTCACCTCCCGGGTCAAGTGACATTCAGTACTTC. Its protein product is CASSPPGSSDIQYF. The variable domain in full, with the rest retrieved from reference TRBV18 and TRBJ2-4, is NAGVMQNPRHLVRRRGQEARLRCSPMKGHSHVYWYRQLPEEGLKFMVYLQKENIIDESGMPKERFSAEFPKEGPSILRIQQVVRGDSAAYFCASSPPGSSDIQYFGAGTRLSVL.

The sample holds a few counts of this clonotype. The chain joins TRBV7-3 to TRBJ1-1, with no clear D. V was trimmed by 5 bases and J by 3 bases, leaving 10 bases between them. In germline, CDR1 is SGHTA, CDR2 FQGTGA. CDR3 size: 13 residues. In nucleotides, the CDR3 is TGTGCCAGCAGCGGCACCTCTTACACTGAAGCTTTCTTT. Amino acids: CASSGTSYTEAFF.

This clonotype was counted at least ten times. The V call is TRBV7-2, the J call TRBJ2-3; D is possibly TRBD2 (6 bases). Trimming shortened V by 3 bases and J by 4 bases, and 11 bases separated the two germline ends. The CDR3 length is 14 residues. In germline, CDR1 is SGHTA, CDR2 FQGNSA. CDR3 DNA: TGTGCCAGCAGCTTCCTAGCGAGTCCAGATACGCAGTATTTT. Protein product: CASSFLASPDTQYF.

At least ten counts were recorded for this clonotype. The V and J genes are TRBV6-6 and TRBJ2-7; D not resolved. V dropped 2 bases and J dropped 0 bases, with 5 bases sitting between them. The CDR3 runs 13 residues. The germline gives CDR1 MNHNY, CDR2 SVGAGI (reference sequence). The DNA for the CDR3 is TGTGCCAGCAGTTACGAAAGCTCCTACGAGCAGTACTTC. Translated, it gives CASSYESSYEQYF.

This clonotype showed up just a few times. This chain links TRBV2 with TRBJ2-1, with 9 bases aligning to TRBD2. CDR3 length equals 14 residues. V dropped 7 bases and J dropped 3; count of bases not matched to a gene: 4. Germline CDR1 is SNHLY and CDR2 is FYNNEI. In nucleotides, the CDR3 is TGTGCCAGCATTACTAGCGGGCGCTACAATGAGCAGTTCTTC. Protein product: CASITSGRYNEQFF.

This clonotype was counted many times. J is TRBJ1-1 and V is TRBV29-1, with a weak D call TRBD1 (6 bases). Germline assignment: CDR1 SQVTM and CDR2 ANQGSEA. CDR3 size: 14 residues. Trimming removed 6 bases from V and 1 base from J, with 15 bases in between. In DNA, the CDR3 is TGCAGCGTGATGGTAAAGGACAGGAACACTGAAGCTTTCTTT. Residues: CSVMVKDRNTEAFF.

This clonotype was observed many times. The rearrangement links TRBV6-2 or TRBV6-3 to TRBJ2-6, with no clear D. The germline V gene encodes CDR1 MNHEY and CDR2 SVGEGT. The V gene lost 0 bases and the J gene lost 0 bases, with 6 bases spanning the gap. There are 16 residues in the CDR3. This chain's CDR3 is CASSYSGHSGANVLTF. CDR3 DNA: TGTGCCAGCAGTTACTCCGGCCACTCTGGGGCCAACGTCCTGACTTTC.

The chain links TRBV7-6 to TRBJ1-1; D remains unclear. This CDR3 has 14 amino acids. Germline loops: CDR1 SGHVS, CDR2 FNYEAQ. Trimming stripped 1 base from V and 6 bases from J, with 12 bases between. CDR3 coding DNA: TGTGCCAGCAGCTTAGGGGCTCTGAGTGCTGAAGCTTTCTTT. It codes for CASSLGALSAEAFF.

In its sample, this clonotype was seen a few times. The chain employs TRBV11-2 and TRBJ2-6, with 8 positions matching TRBD2. With 4 bases clipped from V and 17 bases from J, the junction kept 7 bases outside the gene matches. From germline, CDR1 is SGHAT and CDR2 FQNNGV. This CDR3 contains 12 residues. The CDR3 coding sequence is TGTGCCAGCAGCTCCCTTTCCGGGGGGGTGACTTTC. Translation gives CASSSLSGGVTF. The entire variable domain, with the rest obtained from reference TRBV11-2 and TRBJ2-6, is as follows: EAGVAQSPRYKIIEKRQSVAFWCNPISGHATLYWYQQILGQGPKLLIQFQNNGVVDDSQLPKDRFSAERLKGVDSTLKIQPAKLEDSAVYLCASSSLSGGVTFGAGSRLTVL.

The gene calls are TRBV30 and TRBJ2-2; D unresolved. Trimming removed 6 bases from V and 0 bases from J, with 11 bases in between. This CDR3 has 14 residues. Germline V gene lookup returns CDR1 GTSNPN and CDR2 SVGIG (reference sequence). In DNA, the CDR3 is TGTGCCTGCCCTGGGTTTTCGAACACCGGGGAGCTGTTTTTT. It is translated as CACPGFSNTGELFF.

The genes are TRBV11-2 and TRBJ2-5, with D unresolved. Germline lookup yields CDR1 SGHAT and CDR2 FQNNGV. The ends were cut back, 3 bases at V and 1 base at J, with 9 bases in the middle. This CDR3 region has 14 residues. In DNA, the CDR3 is TGTGCCAGCAGCTTCTCTAAAACCCAAGAGACCCAGTACTTC. Translated: CASSFSKTQETQYF. Looking up the rest from reference TRBV11-2 and TRBJ2-5 gives the full variable domain: EAGVAQSPRYKIIEKRQSVAFWCNPISGHATLYWYQQILGQGPKLLIQFQNNGVVDDSQLPKDRFSAERLKGVDSTLKIQPAKLEDSAVYLCASSFSKTQETQYFGPGTRLLVL.

This clonotype was found a few times. This sequence joins TRBV2 and TRBJ2-3; no definite D call. The CDR3 contains 12 residues. Trimming took off 3 bases at V and 2 bases at J, with 3 bases between the two ends. Germline assignment: CDR1 SNHLY and CDR2 FYNNEI. CDR3 in DNA: TGTGCCAGCAGTGAGGTCACAGATACGCAGTATTTT. Protein sequence: CASSEVTDTQYF.

This clonotype was observed at least ten times. This sequence joins TRBV6-1 and TRBJ1-5, with unresolved D. Looked up from germline, CDR1 is MNHNS and CDR2 is SASEGT. Deletions cut 4 bases from V and 7 bases from J, with 14 bases between. This CDR3 region has 14 residues. The CDR3, as DNA: TGTGCCAGCAGTGTAGCCCCGGGAAGACAGCCCCAGCATTTT. It translates to CASSVAPGRQPQHF.

Comment on this clonotype: An end of the junction does not agree with germline; a read error may underlie this. The chain combines TRBV12-3 or TRBV12-4 with TRBJ1-1; the match to TRBD1 covers 7 bases. The CDR3 is 14 amino acids. The CDR3 spells CASSLVLGQPEALF. DNA for the CDR3: TGTGCCAGCAGTTTAGTTTTGGGACAGCCTGAAGCTCTCTTT.

This clonotype has at least ten counts. V usage is TRBV6-1 and J usage is TRBJ2-3; D is possibly TRBD1 or TRBD2 (7 bases each). The germline gives CDR1 MNHNS, CDR2 SASEGT. This CDR3 region has 19 residues. Trimming took off 2 bases at V and 0 bases at J, with 21 bases between the two ends. This CDR3 reads CASSEYVSGGGRSTDTQYF. CDR3 nucleotides: TGTGCCAGCAGTGAATACGTGTCAGGGGGAGGGCGAAGCACAGATACGCAGTATTTT.

There are many counts of this clonotype. The chain is built from TRBV20-1 and TRBJ2-3; either TRBD1 or TRBD2 may supply D (5 bases each). Germline assignment: CDR1 DFQATT and CDR2 SNEGSKA (reference sequence). The CDR3 sequence is 14 residues long. V was shortened by 6 bases and J by 1 base, with 14 bases between the two germline ends. The CDR3 DNA reads as TGCAGTGCGATGCCCGGGACCCGCACAGATACGCAGTATTTT. The encoded protein is CSAMPGTRTDTQYF.